A single sample is the source of the 3 T cell receptor beta chains below, sequenced in a study of blood T cell repertoires in COVID-19. This table comes from immunoSEQ multiplex PCR, and its TCRdb copy is limited to in-frame clones, with some not included. The sample has about 300,000 clones; approximately 83% are singletons. Specimen: PBMCs or T cells enriched from blood (not recorded which). These receptors were taken from a man aged 25 to 40 who had recovered from COVID-19.

The gene calls are TRBV19 and TRBJ1-4, with D uncertain. The CDR3 has 15 residues. With 4 bases removed from V and 7 bases from J, the gap between germline ends came to 16 bases. From germline, CDR1 is LNHDA and CDR2 SQIVND (reference sequence). CDR3 protein: CASSTSPILSEKLFF. As DNA, the CDR3 is TGTGCCAGTAGTACCTCCCCGATCCTAAGTGAAAAACTGTTTTTT.

The rearrangement links TRBV24-1 to TRBJ2-5, with a tentative D call TRBD1 (6 bases). Trimming pared 5 bases from V and 5 bases from J, leaving 11 bases between. Germline CDR1 and CDR2: KGHDR and SFDVKD. This CDR3 spans 13 amino acids. Written as DNA, the CDR3 is TGTGCCACCAGTGCTGGGGGCGGGGAGACCCAGTACTTC. Its translation is CATSAGGGETQYF.

For this clone: The sample carries other DNA sequences with the same CDR3. The rearrangement links TRBV9 to TRBJ1-2; the match to TRBD1 covers 9 bases. CDR1 and CDR2 (germline): SGDLS, YYNGEE. Losses at the gene ends were 0 bases for V and 2 bases for J; bases not matched to a gene: 2. The CDR3 spans 15 residues. The CDR3 here is CASSVGQGGNYGYTF. CDR3 nucleotide sequence: TGTGCCAGCAGCGTAGGACAGGGGGGCAACTATGGCTACACCTTC.